This T cell receptor beta chain is drawn from a study of CD8 T cells in ankylosing spondylitis. The CDR3 runs 13 residues. V was trimmed by 6 bases and J by 4 bases, leaving 12 bases between them. The germline gives CDR1 MNHNS, CDR2 SASEGT. TCRdb analysed the 5' RACE reads with MiXCR anew, one entry per CDR3 protein. This repertoire shows 220,000 or so distinct CDR3 sequences, about 17% found once; its top ten account for about 42%. Study-wide findings and caveats: Certain motif variants had earlier appeared in reactive arthritis synovial fluid and blood. There was a TCR beta motif, made of several highly homologous variants, that appeared characteristic of ankylosing spondylitis blood.

Points on this clonotype: What it binds is unknown.

This TCR came from a male donor with ankylosing spondylitis. Sequencing was done on a sample of blood, either unsorted or a sorted T cell fraction (not recorded which). The genes are TRBV6-1 and TRBJ1-1; no definite D call. DNA for the CDR3: TGTGCCAGCAGCCTCCCAGCGGGCACTGAAGCTTTCTTT. As protein: CASSLPAGTEAFF.